This TCR beta chain was sequenced in a study of PD-1 blockade in classical Hodgkin lymphoma. All patients experienced relapse after autologous stem cell transplantation, and brentuximab vedotin exposure was variable. It was by magnetic negative selection that CD4+ T cells were purified from thawed PBMCs. This clone was counted only a few times. J was trimmed by 0 bases and V by 5 bases; bases with no gene match: 7. Germline V gives CDR1 MDHEN, CDR2 SYDVKM. This CDR3 contains 16 residues. The data were produced by immunoSEQ multiplex PCR, yet TCRdb's version contains in-frame clones alone and is incomplete. The sample lists tens of thousands of clones, 65% to 85% seen once, with less than 2% in the top ten.

The chain uses TRBV28 and TRBJ2-1; 7 bases align to TRBD2. The sequences come from CD4+ T cells from blood, collected at baseline. This clonotype originated in a human donor with classical Hodgkin lymphoma. CDR3 coding DNA: TGTGCCAGCAGTCCCGGGGGGTCCCTCTCCTACAATGAGCAGTTCTTC. Translation gives CASSPGGSLSYNEQFF.